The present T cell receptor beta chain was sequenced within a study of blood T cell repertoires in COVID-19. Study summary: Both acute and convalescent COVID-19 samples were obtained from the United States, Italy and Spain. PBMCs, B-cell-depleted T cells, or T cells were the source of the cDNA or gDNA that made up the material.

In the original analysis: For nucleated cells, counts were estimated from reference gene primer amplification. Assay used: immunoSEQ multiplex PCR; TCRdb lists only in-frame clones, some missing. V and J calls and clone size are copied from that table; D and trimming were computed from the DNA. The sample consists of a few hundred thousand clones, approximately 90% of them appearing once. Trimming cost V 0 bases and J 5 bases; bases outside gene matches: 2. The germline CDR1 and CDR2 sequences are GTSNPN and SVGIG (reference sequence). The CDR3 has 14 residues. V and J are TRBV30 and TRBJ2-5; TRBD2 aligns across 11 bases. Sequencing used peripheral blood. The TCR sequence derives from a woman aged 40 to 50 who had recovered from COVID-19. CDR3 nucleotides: TGTGCCTGGAGTGTACTAGCGGGAGTGGAGACCCAGTACTTC. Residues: CAWSVLAGVETQYF. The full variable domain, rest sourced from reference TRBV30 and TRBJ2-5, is SQTIHQWPATLVQPVGSPLSLECTVEGTSNPNLYWYRQAAGRGLQLLFYSVGIGQISSEVPQNLSASRPQDRQFILSSKKLLLSDSGFYLCAWSVLAGVETQYFGPGTRLLVL.